These 13 T cell receptor beta chains were sequenced from one sample in a study of T cells in Graves' hyperthyroidism and ophthalmopathy. There were TCR beta CDR3 regions amplified from RNA transcripts. Researchers ran a first-round RT-PCR on the TCR CDR3 using the HTBI primer set. TCRdb re-called the multiplex PCR reads through MiXCR, storing one row per CDR3 protein. The data contain 500,000 to 600,000 distinct CDR3 sequences, about 20% of them seen just once; the ten biggest clones take up 47%. Sequencing input: blood. These receptors were collected from a man aged 40-55 years with Graves' ophthalmopathy.

V gene TRBV7-2 combines with J gene TRBJ1-2; 7 positions match TRBD1. The CDR3 sequence is 15 residues long. J gave up 3 bases and V 7 bases, and 11 bases lay outside the gene matches. Germline CDR1 SGHTA, CDR2 FQGNSA. CDR3 nucleotide sequence: TGTGCCAGCAATCAGGGGGGACGCCGCTACTATGGCTACACCTTC. Translating it yields CASNQGGRRYYGYTF. The full variable domain, in which reference TRBV7-2 and TRBJ1-2 provide the parts outside the CDR3, is GAGVSQSPSNKVTEKGKDVELRCDPISGHTALYWYRQSLGQGLEFLIYFQGNSAPDKSGLPSDRFSAERTGGSVSTLTIQRTQQEDSAVYLCASNQGGRRYYGYTFGSGTRLTVV.

As for this clonotype: This may arise from a read error, as a much more abundant clone is one base away. The CDR3 does not close with the conserved phenylalanine or tryptophan, likely indicating a read error. The V and J genes are TRBV5-1 and TRBJ2-1; D may be TRBD1 (6 bases). V shed 1 base and J shed 2 bases, with 10 bases lying between them. This CDR3 comprises 15 residues. The germline V gene has CDR1 SGHRS and CDR2 YFSETQ. CDR3 in amino acids: CASSLLGGAYNEQFL. CDR3 coding DNA: TGCGCCAGCAGCTTGTTAGGGGGTGCCTACAATGAGCAGTTCCTC.

This clonotype has just a few counts. The V call is TRBV5-4, the J call TRBJ2-7; TRBD1 agrees at 8 bases. Looked up from germline, CDR1 is SGHNT and CDR2 is YYREEE (reference sequence). Trimming removed 0 bases from V and 2 bases from J; junction bases left unmatched: 7. The CDR3 extends over 16 amino acids. The CDR3 reads CASSLVGQGKTYEQYF. CDR3 DNA: TGTGCCAGCAGCTTGGTTGGACAGGGCAAAACCTACGAGCAGTACTTC.

Comments on this clonotype: A much larger clone is a single base away; this may be a read error. V gene TRBV2 combines with J gene TRBJ2-3; TRBD1 aligns across 7 bases. Germline loops: CDR1 SNHLY, CDR2 FYNNEI. The CDR3 runs 12 residues. The CDR3 reads CAGGQSTDAQYF. CDR3 nucleotides: TGTGCCGGGGGACAGAGCACAGATGCGCAGTATTTT. The entire variable domain, with the rest obtained from reference TRBV2 and TRBJ2-3, is as follows: EPEVTQTPSHQVTQMGQEVILRCVPISNHLYFYWYRQILGQKVEFLVSFYNNEISEKSEIFDDQFSVERPDGSNFTLKIRSTKLEDSAMYFCAGGQSTDAQYFGPGTRLTVL.

With respect to this clonotype: It may be a read error: a sequence one base away is much more abundant. V usage is TRBV11-2 and J usage is TRBJ2-5, with TRBD1 as a possible D gene (6 bases). CDR1 and CDR2 from the germline V gene are SGHAT and FQNNGV. The CDR3 covers 17 residues. DNA of the CDR3: TGTGTCAGCAGCTTAGGCTTCCGGACAGAAAATAAAGAGACCCAGTACTTC. Amino acid sequence: CVSSLGFRTENKETQYF. Combining the CDR3 with reference TRBV11-2 and TRBJ2-5 gives the whole variable domain EAGVAQSPRYKIIEKRQSVAFWCNPISGHATLYWYQQILGQGPKLLIQFQNNGVVDDSQLPKDRFSAERLKGVDSTLKIQPAKLEDSAVYLCVSSLGFRTENKETQYFGPGTRLLVL.

This clonotype has just a few counts. V and J are TRBV19 and TRBJ1-5; D gene unclear. Between the trimmed V and J ends, which lost 2 bases and 5 bases, there was a span of 13 bases. Germline assignment: CDR1 LNHDA and CDR2 SQIVND (reference sequence). This CDR3 contains 15 residues. As DNA, the CDR3 is TGTGCCAGTAGTATACTCTTGGCAGACGATCAGCCCCAGCATTTT. Translation gives CASSILLADDQPQHF.

The rearrangement joins TRBV28 to TRBJ2-3; the match to TRBD2 covers 10 bases. The germline V gene encodes CDR1 MDHEN and CDR2 SYDVKM. The CDR3 extends over 16 amino acids. After removal of 4 bases from V and 2 bases from J, the junction contained 6 bases not matched to a gene. This CDR3 reads CASSWTSGRFTDTQYF. The CDR3 bases are TGTGCCAGCAGTTGGACTAGCGGAAGGTTCACAGATACGCAGTATTTT.

The sample holds a few counts of this clonotype. V is TRBV3-1 and J is TRBJ2-7, with 10 positions matching TRBD1. The trim removed 3 bases at V and 5 bases at J, leaving 4 bases unmatched. Per germline, CDR1 LGHDT and CDR2 YNNKEL (reference sequence). The CDR3 is 14 amino acids. This CDR3 is CASSHDRGRNEQYF. CDR3 DNA sequence: TGTGCCAGCAGCCACGACAGGGGGCGCAACGAGCAGTACTTC.

The sample holds a few counts of this clonotype. The rearrangement uses TRBV5-5 and TRBJ1-2; TRBD1 might be the D (5 bases). V dropped 0 bases and J dropped 2 bases, with 14 bases sitting between them. The CDR3 consists of 16 residues. Germline CDR1 and CDR2: SGHKS and YYEKEE (reference sequence). The CDR3, as DNA: TGTGCCAGCAGCTTGGATGGCGGGACGGTGAACTATGGCTACACCTTC. Its translation is CASSLDGGTVNYGYTF.

This clonotype turned up a few times. This chain connects TRBV20-1 to TRBJ1-1; 8 bases match TRBD1. Germline values: CDR1 DFQATT, CDR2 SNEGSKA (reference sequence). V was clipped by 1 base and J by 0 bases; unmatched bases: 10. This CDR3 has 17 residues. CDR3 amino acids: CSARGVGQDLMNTEAFF. CDR3 coding DNA: TGCAGTGCTAGAGGGGTGGGACAGGACCTTATGAACACTGAAGCTTTCTTT.

This clonotype was observed a few times. The rearrangement links TRBV9 to TRBJ2-3; 11 positions match TRBD2. J lost 4 bases, V lost 0 bases, and 4 bases had no gene match. CDR3 length: 16 amino acids. In germline, CDR1 is SGDLS, CDR2 YYNGEE. As DNA, the CDR3 is TGTGCCAGCAGCGTAGAACTAGCGGGAGCATCAGATACGCAGTATTTT. Encoded protein: CASSVELAGASDTQYF.

This clonotype occurred a few times. The chain has TRBV6-2 or TRBV6-3 and TRBJ2-1; D remains unclear. From germline, CDR1 is MNHEY and CDR2 SVGEGT. The germline V and J ends were trimmed by 6 bases and 11 bases, with 14 bases remaining between them. The CDR3 has 12 residues. CDR3 sequence reads: CASRRPQGQQFF. The CDR3 coding sequence is TGTGCCAGCAGACGACCCCAAGGACAGCAGTTCTTC.

This clonotype was counted ten times or more. The V call is TRBV6-2 or TRBV6-3, the J call TRBJ2-7; D gene unclear. The ends were cut back, 5 bases at V and 3 bases at J, with 14 bases in the middle. There are 14 residues in the CDR3. Germline-derived CDR1 and CDR2 are MNHEY and SVGEGT. The CDR3 region is CASSPRDGRYEQYF. The CDR3 DNA reads as TGTGCCAGCAGTCCACGCGACGGGCGCTACGAGCAGTACTTC.